This TCR beta chain originates from a study of Ad26.COV2.S vaccination and SARS-CoV-2 variants. Study context: Participant was drawn from the COV1001 Ad26.COV2.S trial arm. Recipients of Ad26.COV2.S got it intramuscularly, once or twice 56 days apart.

As for treatment: roughly 19 received Ad26.COV2.S at low or high dose, single or two shots; roughly five received placebo; per-sample allocation not given. Collection of samples fell on day 63 after the first vaccine or placebo injection. The CDR3 runs 13 residues. Germline V gene sequence: CDR1 SGHAT, CDR2 FQNNGV. Trimming stripped 4 bases from V and 4 bases from J, with 11 bases between. Generated by immunoSEQ multiplex PCR, the TCRdb table keeps only in-frame clones and is missing some. The repertoire holds hundreds of thousands of clones, with roughly 90% as singletons. Overall study results and limits: Vaccine and placebo groups showed comparable non-spike TCR breadth.

Comment on this clone: No antigen is known for it.

This receptor was taken from a person between 18 and 59 years old who received the Ad26.COV2.S COVID-19 vaccine or a placebo. This chain joins TRBV11-2 and TRBJ2-7; D perhaps matches TRBD1 (6 bases). This material consisted of peripheral blood, taken in a trial of Ad26.COV2.S vaccine versus placebo. Written as DNA, the CDR3 is TGTGCCAGCAGCTCGGGACACTTTTACGAGCAGTACTTC. It encodes CASSSGHFYEQYF.